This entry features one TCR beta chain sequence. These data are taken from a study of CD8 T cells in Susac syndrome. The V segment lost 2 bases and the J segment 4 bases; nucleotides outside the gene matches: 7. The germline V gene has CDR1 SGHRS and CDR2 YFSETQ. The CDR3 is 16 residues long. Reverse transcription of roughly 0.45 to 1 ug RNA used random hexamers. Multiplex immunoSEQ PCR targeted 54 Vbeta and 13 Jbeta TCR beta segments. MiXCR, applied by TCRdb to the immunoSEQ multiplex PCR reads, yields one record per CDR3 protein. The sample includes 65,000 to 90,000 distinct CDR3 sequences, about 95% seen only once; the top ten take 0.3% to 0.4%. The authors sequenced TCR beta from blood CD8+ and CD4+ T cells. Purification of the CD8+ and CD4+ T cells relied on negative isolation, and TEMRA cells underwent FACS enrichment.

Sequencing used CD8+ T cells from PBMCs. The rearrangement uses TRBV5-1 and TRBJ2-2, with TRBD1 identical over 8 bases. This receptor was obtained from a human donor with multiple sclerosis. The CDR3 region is CASSFILDRATGELFF. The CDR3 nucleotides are TGCGCCAGCAGCTTTATATTGGACAGGGCCACCGGGGAGCTGTTTTTT.